The TCR beta chain described here comes from a study of T cells in Graves' hyperthyroidism and ophthalmopathy (dated by TCRdb to the late 2010s). In terms of the full investigation: Peripheral blood was collected at initial diagnosis, before any treatment. For training and testing, the 80 to 100 patients in the discovery cohort were randomly divided in a 7:3 ratio. After blood sampling, hyperthyroidism patients were treated with methimazole at a starting dose of 30 mg daily, and ophthalmopathy patients were treated with high-dose intravenous methylprednisolone. In addition, the study compared T-cell repertoires in thyroid tissue and in blood from several Graves' hyperthyroidism patients. Prospective prediction of ophthalmopathy was tested in an independent validation cohort consisting of 18 hyperthyroidism patients and about 17 patients who later progressed to ophthalmopathy. The paper reports TCR Vbeta CDR3 sequencing of some 140 peripheral blood samples: 43 ophthalmopathy, about 75 hyperthyroidism and some 17 progressor patients. A discovery cohort of fewer than 110 patients, about 40 with Graves' ophthalmopathy and 55 to 60 with stable Graves' hyperthyroidism, was used to find distinguishing TCR V-J signatures.

What the research found in general, with its limitations: Ophthalmopathy was separated from stable hyperthyroidism by a 13 V-J signature model, with approximately 85% sensitivity and approximately 81% specificity obtained in cross-validation and 80%/75% obtained in testing. Sample size was not statistically predetermined, and investigators were not blinded to group allocation. In validation, progression to ophthalmopathy was predicted by the model with 70% to 71% sensitivity and around 75% specificity, a median of approximately 6.5 months before onset. Most expanded thyroid clonotypes (frequency above 0.001) were also detected in blood, suggesting blood repertoires may reflect thyroid immune responses.

Ophthalmopathy patients had moderately to severely active disease, with a Clinical Activity Score of 3 or more, a NOSPECS grade of 4 or more, and a disease duration of less than 3 months. Patients with uncontrolled infections, other autoimmune diseases, pregnancy or lactation were excluded. Diagnoses were established on the basis of clinical symptoms, serum thyroxine and TRAb, thyroid ultrasound, and orbital computed tomography. PBMCs were isolated from 10 ml of fresh peripheral blood by Ficoll-Paque density gradient centrifugation. Total RNA was extracted with Trizol reagent, and quality was checked on an Agilent 2100 Bioanalyzer. The CDR3 goes from the cysteine to the phenylalanine over 18 residues. Only the CDR3 DNA stays, 54 bases, in frame from base 1. The germline V gene (reference sequence) gives CDR1 as LNHNV and CDR2 as YYDKDF. Trimming at the junction amounts to 2 bases on V and 3 bases on J, and the germline ends lie 20 bases apart.

The TCR beta CDR3 regions were amplified from RNA transcripts. The first round of RT-PCR for the TCR CDR3 was performed with the HTBI primer set and the Qiagen OneStep RT-PCR kit. The libraries were constructed in a second round of multiplex PCR and then size-selected and purified. The libraries were sequenced on an Illumina HiSeq2000 using paired-end 100 bp reads. As for the authors' bioinformatics: SOAPnuke was used to process the raw data, with reads discarded if the reads contained adapters or uncalled bases, had a mean Phred below 15, or lacked an exact constant-primer or identifier match. High-quality paired reads were merged with COPE v1.2.5, and unique nucleotide sequences were defined as clonotypes. Clonotypes were aligned to IMGT TRBV, TRBD and TRBJ reference segments using MiTCR v1.1. The analysis included only V-J combinations with a frequency above 0.0001, which together covered approximately 99% of the repertoires. The TCS score was defined as the ratio of F50 (clonal expansion) to E x V (chaos), calculated using BLOSUM62-based TCRdist between CDR3 peptides within each V-J. Welch's t-statistics and random forest reduced roughly 530 V-J features to 13, which were used in a naive Bayes classifier (R e1071). TCRdb trimmed public reads at Q25 via fastp, called clones via MiXCR and kept in-frame beta chains. Here each entry gathers all rows of one CDR3 protein and keeps the most common genes and DNA. It is TCRdb's table, rather than the study itself, that gives the V and J calls and clone size. This sample has about 500,000 distinct CDR3 sequences in its table, and approximately 16% of those were observed once. The top ten clones comprise about 29% of the sample.

Note on this clonotype: The specificity of this receptor is unknown. Per-nucleotide qualities are absent, and no much larger clonotype sits a single base away.

This receptor was taken from a woman under 40 with Graves' ophthalmopathy. Input material: blood. This receptor chain uses TRBV15 and TRBJ2-1; the D region possibly corresponds to TRBD1 (5 bases align). This receptor carries the CDR3 CATSRRLSRLGDYNEQFF. The nucleotide sequence is TGTGCCACCAGCAGACGCCTCTCCCGCCTAGGGGACTACAATGAGCAGTTCTTC.